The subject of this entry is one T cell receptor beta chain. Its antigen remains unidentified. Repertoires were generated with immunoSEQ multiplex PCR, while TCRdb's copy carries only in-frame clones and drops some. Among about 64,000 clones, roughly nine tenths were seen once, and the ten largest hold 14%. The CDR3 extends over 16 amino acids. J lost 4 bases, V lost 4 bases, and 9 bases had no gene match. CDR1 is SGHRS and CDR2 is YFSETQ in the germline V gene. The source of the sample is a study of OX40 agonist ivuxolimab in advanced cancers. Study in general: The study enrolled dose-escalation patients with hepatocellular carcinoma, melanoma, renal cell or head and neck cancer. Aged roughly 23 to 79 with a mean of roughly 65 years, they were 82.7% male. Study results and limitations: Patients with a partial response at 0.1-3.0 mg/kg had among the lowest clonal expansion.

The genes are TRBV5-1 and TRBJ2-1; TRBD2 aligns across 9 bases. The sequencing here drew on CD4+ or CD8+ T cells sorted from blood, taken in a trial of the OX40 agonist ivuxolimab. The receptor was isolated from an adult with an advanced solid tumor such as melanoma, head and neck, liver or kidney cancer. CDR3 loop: CASSPWAGGPYNEQFF. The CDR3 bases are TGCGCCAGCAGCCCCTGGGCGGGGGGGCCGTACAATGAGCAGTTCTTC.